Following are 8 T cell receptor beta chains from one sample sequenced in a study of tumor-infiltrating lymphocytes in primary liver carcinoma (TCRdb year 2017). Without any cell sorting, total RNA and DNA were extracted together from around 20-30 mg of bulk tissue using the AllPrep DNA/RNA mini kit. Sequencing used an Illumina HiSeq 2500. Starting from approximately 500 ng total RNA, TCRbeta-specific cDNA was produced by reverse transcription with a constant-region primer and ProtoScript II reverse transcriptase. Three nested multiplex PCR rounds, following a slightly modified ARM-PCR procedure, were used to build the TCRbeta libraries. The first two PCR rounds used multiplex TRBV1-TRBV30 forward primers with a Cbeta reverse primer, each for roughly 11 cycles. The public reads were reprocessed in TCRdb via fastp at Q25 and MiXCR, keeping in-frame beta chains. Each CDR3 protein gets just one entry, which takes the most common genes and DNA from the rows behind it. Present in this sample are tens of thousands of distinct CDR3 sequences, approximately 70% of which were seen just once. Clones ranked in the top ten supply roughly a fifth of the sample.

The sequenced sample consisted of liver tumor tissue from sampling region 1. In light of the paper, this sample's cell subset or site label describes: tumor region T1, superior pole. These receptors originate from a man aged 40-49 years with primary liver carcinoma and hepatitis B virus infection.

This clonotype was seen only a few times. The junction differs from germline at one of its ends, possibly a read error. The V gene is TRBV11-2, the J gene TRBJ2-7; D may be TRBD2 (6 bases). The germline gives CDR1 SGHAT, CDR2 FQNNGV. The CDR3 is made up of 14 amino acids. The CDR3 reads CASSVLAGSYEQYF. Here the CDR3 DNA reads TGTGCCAGCAGCGTACTAGCAGGGTCCTATGAGCAGTACTTC.

Points on this clonotype: It is likely a read error, because the conserved phenylalanine at the end of the CDR3 is missing. The chain uses TRBV29-1 and TRBJ2-7; 8 nucleotides line up with TRBD2. The CDR3 contains 15 residues. Germline V CDR1 and CDR2: SQVTM, ANQGSEA. CDR3 amino acids: CSVESVSGSSYEQYY. Written as DNA, the CDR3 is TGCAGCGTTGAATCCGTGAGCGGGAGCTCCTACGAACAGTACTAC.

Regarding this clonotype: The junction shows a germline mismatch at one end, possibly a read error. The J gene is TRBJ2-3, the V gene TRBV11-1; 7 bases are shared with TRBD1. Per the germline V gene, CDR1 is SGHAT and CDR2 is FQDESV (reference sequence). This CDR3 is 15 amino acids long. The CDR3 reads CVSSLGRGRVDTQCF. In DNA, the CDR3 is TGTGTCAGCAGCTTAGGAAGGGGGCGCGTGGATACGCAGTGCTTT.

This clonotype was counted at least ten times. The chain joins TRBV28 to TRBJ2-7; TRBD1 matches at 9 bases. The CDR3 spans 14 residues. V lost 2 bases to trimming and J lost 2 bases; unmatched junction nucleotides: 1. Germline V gene lookup returns CDR1 MDHEN and CDR2 SYDVKM. The CDR3 spells CASSLGDRAYEQYF. CDR3 nucleotide sequence: TGTGCCAGCAGTTTAGGGGACAGGGCCTACGAGCAGTACTTC.

Ten or more counts support this clonotype. The chain links TRBV6-1 to TRBJ2-7; D is undetermined. Germline-derived CDR1 and CDR2 are MNHNS and SASEGT. The CDR3 runs to 12 residues. V was clipped by 1 base and J by 2 bases, with 3 bases between them. This chain's CDR3 is CASSEVPYEQYF. CDR3 DNA: TGTGCCAGCAGTGAAGTGCCCTACGAGCAGTACTTC.

About this clonotype: It may be a read error: a sequence one base away is much more abundant. The gene calls are TRBV7-9 and TRBJ1-5; D is unclear. CDR3 length equals 13 residues. Trimming took 6 bases from V and 5 from J, leaving 11 bases between them. Germline CDR1 SEHNR, CDR2 FQNEAQ (reference sequence). CDR3 DNA sequence: TGTGCCAGCAGGCCTAGGCACGATCAGCCCCAGCATTTT. Its protein product is CASRPRHDQPQHF.

A note on this clonotype: As the CDR3 is not closed by the conserved phenylalanine or tryptophan, this likely results from a read error. No DNA is shown, since the ends of the CDR3 on it are uncertain; the CDR3 is the one TCRdb lists. V and J are TRBV6-6 and TRBJ2-5; the table's D call TRBD1 went unverified against the DNA. Termini included, the CDR3 measures 13 amino acids. From germline, CDR1 is MNHNY and CDR2 SVGAGI (reference sequence). Here the CDR3 reads CASRQGAGETQNL.

Turning to this clonotype: This may be a read error: a much more frequent sequence differs by one nucleotide. V gene TRBV28 combines with J gene TRBJ2-7; D may be TRBD2 (9 bases). This CDR3 has 18 amino acids. Germline-derived CDR1 and CDR2 are MDHEN and SYDVKM. This chain's CDR3 is CANSLGRGRSGRSYEQYF. The CDR3 DNA reads TGTGCCAACAGTTTAGGCAGGGGGCGAAGCGGGAGGTCCTACGAGCAGTACTTC.